This T cell receptor (beta chain) was identified during a study of cytomegalovirus exposure and HLA in healthy donors. With 60 Vbeta and 13 Jbeta primers, the PCR was carried out. Using immunoSEQ multiplex PCR, the repertoire was profiled, and TCRdb retains in-frame clones only, with some absent. The sample lists roughly 75,000 clones, about 79% occurring once. The clonotype was recovered from an older man in good health and CMV-seropositive. The sequencing input was PBMCs.

CDR3 loop: CASSLSASGSYEQYF. CDR3 nucleotides: TGTGCCAGCAGCTTGAGTGCTAGCGGGAGCTACGAGCAGTACTTC. The V call is TRBV5-4, the J call TRBJ2-7, with TRBD2 identical over 10 bases. Germline values: CDR1 SGHNT, CDR2 YYREEE (reference sequence). The length of the CDR3 is 15 residues. V trimming: 1 base; J trimming: 3 bases; junction bases outside the gene matches: 4.